This T cell receptor (beta chain) was obtained from a study of blood T cell repertoires in COVID-19. Across the study: Samples representing acute and convalescent COVID-19 were sourced from the United States, Italy and Spain.

This CDR3 is 13 amino acids long. The trim removed 4 bases at V and 4 bases at J, leaving 4 bases unmatched. Per germline, CDR1 SGHNT and CDR2 YYREEE (reference sequence). The table came from immunoSEQ multiplex PCR; TCRdb's copy has only in-frame clones and leaves some out. The sample includes roughly 410,000 clones, about 91% of them seen just once. Sequencing input: peripheral blood. This TCR came from a woman between 40 and 55 years old with COVID-19, enrolled during active disease. This sequence joins TRBV5-4 and TRBJ1-2, with TRBD1 matching over 7 bases. CDR3 sequence reads: CASSQGQSYGYTF. The CDR3 DNA reads TGTGCCAGCAGCCAGGGACAGTCCTATGGCTACACCTTC.